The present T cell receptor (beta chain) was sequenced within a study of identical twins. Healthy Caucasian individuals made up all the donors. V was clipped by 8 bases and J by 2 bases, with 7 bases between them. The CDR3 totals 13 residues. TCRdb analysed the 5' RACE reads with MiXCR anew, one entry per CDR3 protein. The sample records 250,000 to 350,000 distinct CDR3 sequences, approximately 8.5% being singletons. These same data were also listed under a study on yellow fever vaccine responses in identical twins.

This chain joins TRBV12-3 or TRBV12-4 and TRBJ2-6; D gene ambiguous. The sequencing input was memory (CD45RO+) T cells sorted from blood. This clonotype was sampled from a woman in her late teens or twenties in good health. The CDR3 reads CASSPAGANVLTF. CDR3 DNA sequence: TGTGCCAGCTCCCCAGCTGGGGCCAACGTCCTGACTTTC.